This TCR beta chain was observed in a study of blood T cell repertoires in COVID-19. As for the study in general: The analysed material was cDNA or gDNA that came from T cells, B-cell-depleted T cells, or PBMCs.

CDR1 is LGHDT, CDR2 YNNKEL, per germline (reference sequence). The CDR3 is 16 amino acids. Germline trimming cut 1 base from V and 5 bases from J; bases unmatched to any gene: 8. TCRdb keeps only in-frame clones here, not all; method: immunoSEQ multiplex PCR. The sample contains under 400,000 clones, 90% of which appear only once. V usage is TRBV3-1 (or the pseudogene TRBV3-2) and J usage is TRBJ1-2, with TRBD1 matching over 9 bases. The receptor was derived from a man in his late teens or twenties with active or convalescent COVID-19. What was sequenced was peripheral blood. For the CDR3, the DNA is TGTGCCAGCAGCCAAGGGGACAGGGTGGCCAATTATGGCTACACCTTC. Translation gives CASSQGDRVANYGYTF.